This T cell receptor (beta chain) was recovered during a study of T cells in Graves' hyperthyroidism and ophthalmopathy (dated by TCRdb to between 2019 and 2020). Turning to the overall study: Peripheral blood was collected at initial diagnosis, before any treatment. A discovery cohort of approximately 100 patients, approximately 45 with Graves' ophthalmopathy and about 58 with stable Graves' hyperthyroidism, was used to find distinguishing TCR V-J signatures. An independent validation cohort of under 20 hyperthyroidism patients and roughly 16 patients who later progressed to ophthalmopathy tested prospective prediction of ophthalmopathy. The approximately 98 discovery patients were randomly divided into training and test sets at a 7:3 ratio. The study also compared thyroid tissue and blood T-cell repertoires from over 5 Graves' hyperthyroidism patients. Following sampling, methimazole starting at 30 mg daily was given to hyperthyroidism patients, and high-dose intravenous methylprednisolone was given to ophthalmopathy patients. TCR Vbeta CDR3 sequencing of 120 to 150 peripheral blood samples (roughly 41 ophthalmopathy, over 70 hyperthyroidism and roughly 17 progressor patients) is reported in the paper.

Results and caveats for the whole study, not just this receptor: In cross-validation, a model built on a 13 V-J signature told ophthalmopathy apart from stable hyperthyroidism with over 85% sensitivity and 81% to 82% specificity, and in testing the same model reached 80%/75%. Sample size was not statistically predetermined, and blinding of investigators to group allocation was not performed. Most expanded thyroid clonotypes (frequency above 0.001) were also found in blood, which suggests that blood repertoires may mirror thyroid immune responses. During validation, the model predicted progression to ophthalmopathy a median of about 6.3 months ahead of onset, with more than 60% sensitivity and about 75% specificity.

Of note for this clonotype: Its antigen target is currently unknown. No clone much larger than this one lies a single base away; base qualities are absent.

Ophthalmopathy patients had moderately to severely active disease, with a Clinical Activity Score of 3 or more, a NOSPECS grade of 4 or more, and a disease duration of less than 3 months. The study excluded patients with uncontrolled infections, other autoimmune diseases, pregnancy or lactation. Clinical symptoms, serum thyroxine and TRAb, thyroid ultrasound, and orbital computed tomography formed the basis for the diagnoses. Ficoll-Paque density gradient centrifugation was used to isolate PBMCs from around 10 ml of fresh peripheral blood. Total RNA was extracted with Trizol reagent, and quality was checked on an Agilent 2100 Bioanalyzer. TCR beta CDR3 regions were amplified from RNA transcripts. The first round of RT-PCR for the TCR CDR3 was performed with the HTBI primer set and the Qiagen OneStep RT-PCR kit. Libraries were constructed in a second round of multiplex PCR, after which size selection and purification were carried out. Sequencing of the libraries was done on an Illumina HiSeq2000 using paired-end 100 bp reads. In the original analysis: Raw data were processed with SOAPnuke, discarding reads with adapters, uncalled bases, mean Phred below 15, or no exact constant-primer or identifier match. COPE v1.2.5 was used to merge high-quality paired reads, and clonotypes were defined as unique nucleotide sequences. MiTCR v1.1 was used to align clonotypes to the IMGT TRBV, TRBD and TRBJ reference segments. Only V-J combinations with frequency above 0.0001, covering about 99% of repertoires, were analysed. The TCS score was defined as the ratio of F50 (clonal expansion) to E x V (chaos), calculated using BLOSUM62-based TCRdist between CDR3 peptides within each V-J. Welch's t-statistics and random forest reduced fewer than 600 V-J features to fewer than 15, which were used in a naive Bayes classifier (R e1071). TCRdb cleaned the public reads at Q25 with fastp, built clones with MiXCR and kept in-frame beta chains. A single entry per CDR3 protein holds the most common genes and DNA from its merged rows. TCRdb's processing, not the authors', yielded these V and J calls. The sample table holds approximately 690,000 distinct CDR3 sequences, of which roughly 15% were seen once. The top ten clones comprise 9.5% to 15% of the sample.

Sequenced input: blood. This clonotype was sampled from a woman aged 45-60 years with Graves' ophthalmopathy.

Read as DNA, the sequence is TGTGCCAGCAGTTTTGCGGGAGGGGCGCAGCATTTT. It codes for CASSFAGGAQHF. The receptor chain draws on TRBV12-3 or TRBV12-4 and TRBJ1-5; a weak D assignment points to TRBD1 (5 bases agree). The germline ends are 13 bases apart after V is trimmed by 3 bases and J by 13 bases. From its cysteine to its phenylalanine, the CDR3 spans 12 amino acids. Just the 36-base CDR3 DNA is kept, in frame starting at base 1.